This TCR beta chain was recorded in a study of metastatic and nonmetastatic thyroid tumors. Study overall: Where malignant and benign thyroid patients were concerned, repertoires were compared across blood and tumor or nodule tissue.

In this sample, this clone turned up many times. As yet, its antigen is unknown. Study-wide results and limits: Reported TCR beta diversity, measured in blood and tumor, was significantly higher for malignant thyroid tumors than for benign nodules.

The CDR3 totals 12 residues. V dropped 5 bases and J dropped 4 bases, with 9 bases sitting between them. Per germline, CDR1 WSHSY and CDR2 SAAADI. All patients were untreated before thyroid surgery. In the original analysis: What underpinned the distant-metastasis classifier for papillary thyroid cancer was the set of CDR3 differences across clinicopathological groups. Through MiXCR, TCRdb re-clonotyped the PCR reads. These V and J calls rely on TCRdb rather than the paper's analysis. Of around 14,000 clones listed, roughly a quarter are singletons. The TCR comes from a female donor with papillary thyroid cancer or a benign thyroid nodule (not recorded which). Some clones in this sample may be carry-over from other donors' samples. The sample taken for sequencing was tumor tissue. J is TRBJ2-7 and V is TRBV10-2, with D unresolved. The CDR3 reads CASSYVEYEQYF. The CDR3, as DNA: TGCGCCAGCAGTTATGTAGAGTACGAGCAGTACTTC.